The clone carrying this T cell receptor beta chain was seen a handful of times. Its antigen is still unknown. The entry originates in a study of identifying expanded T cells in peripheral blood. General observations from the study: Clone count variance between approximately two-week samples rose with total template count. Approximately 1.1 clones differed between technical replicates, versus around 15 and 19 over time.

Using immunoSEQ multiplex PCR, the repertoire was profiled, and TCRdb retains in-frame clones only, with some absent. This table has more than 45,000 clones, around nine tenths appearing once. The germline V gene has CDR1 MNHEY and CDR2 SMNVEV (reference sequence). V was shortened by 0 bases and J by 1 base, with 6 bases between the two germline ends. The CDR3 sequence is 14 residues long. This clonotype was obtained from a person aged 18 to 75 in good health. The chain is built from TRBV27 and TRBJ1-1; D ambiguous. Sequenced sample: blood. CDR3 DNA: TGTGCCAGCAGTTTATCGCCAGGGAACACTGAAGCTTTCTTT. The encoded protein is CASSLSPGNTEAFF.